This TCR beta chain was captured in a study of CD8 T cells in ankylosing spondylitis. By quantitative 5'-RACE with molecular barcodes, the TCR beta libraries were made. TCRdb used MiXCR to reprocess the 5' RACE reads, holding one entry per CDR3 protein. Of under 250,000 distinct CDR3 sequences in the sample, about 11% were seen once. CDR1 is SGDLS and CDR2 is YYNGEE in the germline V gene. Trimming stripped 7 bases from V and 5 bases from J, with 16 bases between. This CDR3 is built from 13 residues. This clonotype was observed at least ten times. Its antigen remains unknown. Overall study results and limits: In reactive arthritis synovial fluid and blood, some motif variants had been reported before. The study identified a TCR beta motif of about eight highly homologous variants that appeared characteristic of ankylosing spondylitis blood. Disease-linked clones proved CD8+ and comparatively uncommon in peripheral blood.

The clonotype comes from a male donor with ankylosing spondylitis or in good health (not recorded which). Sequenced sample: blood, either unsorted or a sorted T cell fraction (not recorded which). V and J are TRBV9 and TRBJ2-7; no clear D. Here the CDR3 reads CASSQESLNEQYF. The CDR3 nucleotides are TGTGCCAGCTCTCAGGAATCCCTAAACGAGCAGTACTTC.